Each of the 25 T cell receptor beta chains below was sequenced from the same sample in a study of blood T cells in healthy people across ages. The authors ran a second PCR of roughly 6 to 11 cycles using a sample-barcoded 5' primer and a J-beta primer mix. TCRdb reanalysed the 5' RACE reads using MiXCR and keeps one entry per CDR3 protein. This sample yields around 1.5 million distinct CDR3 sequences, of which around 59% are seen a single time; over 5.5% belongs to the top ten. Sequencing was performed on blood. The receptors derive from a young man in good health.

The genes are TRBV4-3 and TRBJ2-7; a possible D gene is TRBD1 (6 bases). Germline V CDR1 and CDR2: LGHNA, YSLEER. V gave up 1 base and J gave up 7 bases, with 14 bases separating them. The CDR3 extends over 14 amino acids. CDR3 sequence reads: CASSQGYRVGEQYF. The DNA of the CDR3 is TGCGCCAGCAGCCAAGGCTACAGGGTGGGTGAGCAGTACTTC.

This chain links TRBV5-1 with TRBJ2-1, with 7 bases that match TRBD1. Germline loops: CDR1 SGHRS, CDR2 YFSETQ. This CDR3 has 16 residues. Unmatched junction bases numbered 6, after V lost 0 bases and J lost 3 bases. The CDR3 DNA reads TGCGCCAGCAGCTTGGTAGGGACAGCCAACTACAATGAGCAGTTCTTC. It codes for CASSLVGTANYNEQFF. Looking up the rest from reference TRBV5-1 and TRBJ2-1 gives the full variable domain: KAGVTQTPRYLIKTRGQQVTLSCSPISGHRSVSWYQQTPGQGLQFLFEYFSETQRNKGNFPGRFSGRQFSNSRSEMNVSTLELGDSALYLCASSLVGTANYNEQFFGPGTRLTVL.

In its sample, this clonotype was seen a few times. The chain combines TRBV20-1 with TRBJ1-2, with D perhaps matching TRBD1 (5 bases). Trimming took off 2 bases at V and 0 bases at J, with 19 bases between the two ends. This CDR3 contains 17 residues. CDR1 DFQATT and CDR2 SNEGSKA come from the germline V gene (reference sequence). The CDR3 DNA is TGCAGTGCTAGACTTCTGGGGGGTGATCAAACTAACTATGGCTACACCTTC. Encoded protein: CSARLLGGDQTNYGYTF.

The V call is TRBV20-1, the J call TRBJ2-7, with TRBD1 identical over 7 bases. J gave up 4 bases and V 6 bases, and 12 bases lay outside the gene matches. The CDR3 runs 14 residues. Germline loops: CDR1 DFQATT, CDR2 SNEGSKA (reference sequence). Here the CDR3 DNA reads TGCAGTGCAACCCGGGACAGAGTTCTTTACGAGCAGTACTTC. It codes for CSATRDRVLYEQYF.

The V call is TRBV5-6, the J call TRBJ1-2; 9 positions match TRBD1. This CDR3 contains 16 residues. V dropped 4 bases and J dropped 2; count of bases not matched to a gene: 9. The germline CDR1 and CDR2 sequences are SGHDT and YYEEEE. The CDR3 here is CASSQTGGGFNYGYTF. DNA of the CDR3: TGTGCCAGCAGCCAAACAGGGGGCGGTTTCAACTATGGCTACACCTTC.

The chain has TRBV29-1 and TRBJ2-1; 9 bases map to TRBD2. The CDR3 loop spans 13 amino acids. V was clipped by 3 bases and J by 7 bases; unmatched bases: 4. Germline V gene lookup returns CDR1 SQVTM and CDR2 ANQGSEA. CDR3 in amino acids: CSVEGLAENEQFF. CDR3 DNA: TGCAGCGTTGAGGGACTAGCAGAAAATGAGCAGTTCTTC.

A few counts support this clonotype. The V and J genes are TRBV4-1 and TRBJ2-1; no firm D call. The CDR3 has 15 amino acids. Germline CDR1 is MGHRA and CDR2 is YSYEKL. V gave up 6 bases and J gave up 2 bases, with 14 bases separating them. CDR3 sequence reads: CASSVSAPTYNEQFF. DNA for the CDR3: TGCGCCAGCAGTGTTTCAGCGCCTACCTACAATGAGCAGTTCTTC.

This chain uses TRBV12-3 or TRBV12-4 with TRBJ2-1, with a weak D call TRBD1 (6 bases). The CDR3 is made up of 14 amino acids. Trimming pared 5 bases from V and 4 bases from J, leaving 12 bases between. The CDR3 protein is CASSTGTLYNEQFF. CDR3 nucleotides: TGTGCCAGCAGTACCGGGACACTATACAATGAGCAGTTCTTC.

This clonotype has only a few counts. The chain combines TRBV28 with TRBJ1-4; 12 nucleotides line up with TRBD1. Germline V CDR1 and CDR2: MDHEN, SYDVKM. The CDR3 consists of 19 residues. V lost 3 bases and J lost 7; bases outside the gene matches: 15. The CDR3 loop reads CASSLLSGTGGPWREKLFF. The CDR3, as DNA: TGTGCCAGCAGTTTGTTAAGCGGGACAGGGGGCCCTTGGCGTGAAAAACTGTTTTTT. Together with reference TRBV28 and TRBJ1-4, the CDR3 gives the full variable domain: DVKVTQSSRYLVKRTGEKVFLECVQDMDHENMFWYRQDPGLGLRLIYFSYDVKMKEKGDIPEGYSVSREKKERFSLILESASTNQTSMYLCASSLLSGTGGPWREKLFFGSGTQLSVL.

V usage is TRBV15 and J usage is TRBJ2-5; D might be TRBD1 (5 bases). Germline values: CDR1 LNHNV, CDR2 YYDKDF (reference sequence). This CDR3 is built from 13 residues. V lost 2 bases and J lost 11, with 15 bases in between. CDR3 bases: TGTGCCACCAGCAGAACTCTAGGGGTCGCGCAGTACTTC. Translated, it gives CATSRTLGVAQYF. The full variable domain, its missing parts supplied by reference TRBV15 and TRBJ2-5, is DAMVIQNPRYQVTQFGKPVTLSCSQTLNHNVMYWYQQKSSQAPKLLFHYYDKDFNNEADTPDNFQSRRPNTSFCFLDIRSPGLGDTAMYLCATSRTLGVAQYFGPGTRLLVL.

The J gene is TRBJ2-6, the V gene TRBV28, with D perhaps matching TRBD1 (5 bases). The ends were cut back, 2 bases at V and 4 bases at J, with 9 bases in the middle. The V gene's germline CDR1 is MDHEN and CDR2 SYDVKM. This CDR3 spans 15 amino acids. Here the CDR3 reads CASSLIGVGANVLTF. In DNA, the CDR3 is TGTGCCAGCAGTTTAATAGGGGTCGGGGCCAACGTCCTGACTTTC.

There are a few counts of this clonotype. V usage is TRBV4-1 and J usage is TRBJ2-7; D gene uncertain. V was trimmed by 1 base and J by 3 bases, leaving 7 bases between them. The germline V gene encodes CDR1 MGHRA and CDR2 YSYEKL. The CDR3 covers 13 residues. CDR3 coding DNA: TGCGCCAGCAGCCAAGGGCTCTTCTACGAGCAGTACTTC. Amino acids: CASSQGLFYEQYF.

This clonotype showed up just once. This chain joins TRBV6-5 and TRBJ1-5, with 7 nucleotides matching TRBD1. The germline gives CDR1 MNHEY, CDR2 SVGAGI. The CDR3 sequence is 15 residues long. J was trimmed by 6 bases and V by 2 bases; bases with no gene match: 7. The CDR3 bases are TGTGCCAGCAGTTACGGACAGGCCTATACTCAGCCCCAGCATTTT. This gives the protein CASSYGQAYTQPQHF.

As regards this clonotype: The limits of the CDR3 on the DNA are not certain, so only TCRdb's listed CDR3 is given. V is TRBV4-2 and J is TRBJ2-2; the D segment call TRBD1 is taken from the table without a DNA check. CDR1 and CDR2 from the germline V gene are LGHNA and YNFKEQ. The CDR3 spans 19 amino acids, including both terminal residues. The CDR3 here is CASSVLGQQETQYFGELFF.

This clonotype has just a few counts. The CDR3 reads CASTGDVYGYTF. The CDR3 nucleotides are TGTGCCAGCACGGGGGATGTCTATGGCTACACCTTC. The J gene is TRBJ1-2, the V gene TRBV25-1, with D possibly TRBD1 on 5 matching bases. This CDR3 comprises 12 residues. Trimming took 7 bases from V and 4 from J, leaving 10 bases between them. Germline lookup yields CDR1 MGHDK and CDR2 SYGVNS.

This chain connects TRBV6-1 to TRBJ1-2, with a weak D call TRBD1 (6 bases). The CDR3 loop spans 13 amino acids. Germline V gene lookup returns CDR1 MNHNS and CDR2 SASEGT. V lost 6 bases and J lost 6, with 14 bases in between. The DNA of the CDR3 is TGTGCCAGCAGCGCTACAGGGAGAAATGGCTACACCTTC. Translation gives CASSATGRNGYTF.

The rearrangement uses TRBV10-3 and TRBJ2-1; unclear D gene. CDR3 length: 12 amino acids. Trimming shortened V by 0 bases and J by 5 bases, and 2 bases separated the two germline ends. CDR1 and CDR2 from the germline V gene are ENHRY and SYGVKD. CDR3 amino acids: CAISESNNEQFF. The CDR3 DNA follows: TGTGCCATCAGTGAGTCGAACAATGAGCAGTTCTTC.

The genes are TRBV28 and TRBJ2-7; D is unresolved. V was pared by 3 bases and J by 3 bases, with 6 bases between. The germline V gene encodes CDR1 MDHEN and CDR2 SYDVKM. The CDR3 totals 12 residues. DNA for the CDR3: TGTGCCAGCAGTTTTGGAAACTACGAGCAGTACTTC. It codes for CASSFGNYEQYF.

This clonotype was counted between two and nine times. This chain connects TRBV12-3 or TRBV12-4 to TRBJ2-1; 7 bases are shared with TRBD1. The junction had 12 bases not matched to a gene; V was cut back by 2 bases and J by 8 bases. There are 16 residues in the CDR3. CDR3 amino acids: CASSLWAAQGLHEQFF. The CDR3 DNA is TGTGCCAGCAGTTTATGGGCGGCACAGGGGCTGCATGAGCAGTTCTTC.

The rearrangement uses TRBV28 and TRBJ2-1; 7 bases fit TRBD1. The CDR3 contains 12 residues. Germline trimming cut 2 bases from V and 15 bases from J; bases unmatched to any gene: 7. The germline gives CDR1 MDHEN, CDR2 SYDVKM. The CDR3 bases are TGTGCCAGCAGTTTAAATTCGGGACAGTCGTTCTTC. Its translation: CASSLNSGQSFF. The full variable domain, rest sourced from reference TRBV28 and TRBJ2-1, is DVKVTQSSRYLVKRTGEKVFLECVQDMDHENMFWYRQDPGLGLRLIYFSYDVKMKEKGDIPEGYSVSREKKERFSLILESASTNQTSMYLCASSLNSGQSFFGPGTRLTVL.

The sample holds a few counts of this clonotype. The chain carries TRBV6-5 and TRBJ2-5, with D perhaps TRBD2 (6 bases). The end of the DNA fits TRBJ2-7 better, so the J call may be wrong. This CDR3 contains 15 residues. From germline, CDR1 is MNHEY and CDR2 SVGAGI. DNA for the CDR3: TGTGCCAGCAGTTATGGGGGAGCGGGTCTCTCCGAGCAGTACTTC. This sequence encodes CASSYGGAGLSEQYF.

This clonotype was seen more than once but under ten times. The chain employs TRBV6-6 and TRBJ1-4; unclear D gene. The CDR3 runs to 15 residues. With 2 bases removed from V and 3 bases from J, the gap between germline ends came to 10 bases. Germline CDR1 and CDR2: MNHNY and SVGAGI (reference sequence). The CDR3 loop reads CASSYLRSSNEKLFF. CDR3 coding DNA: TGTGCCAGCAGTTACCTCAGGTCCTCTAATGAAAAACTGTTTTTT.

Only a few counts were recorded for this clonotype. The chain couples TRBV29-1 to TRBJ2-7, with D uncertain. Germline CDR1 SQVTM, CDR2 ANQGSEA. This CDR3 contains 15 residues. The germline V and J ends were trimmed by 0 bases and 0 bases, with 12 bases remaining between them. CDR3 residues: CSVEDQPMGSYEQYF. The DNA for the CDR3 is TGCAGCGTTGAAGATCAGCCCATGGGCTCCTACGAGCAGTACTTC.

This rearrangement joins TRBV5-5 to TRBJ1-5, with D hard to call. Germline V lookup: CDR1 SGHKS, CDR2 YYEKEE (reference sequence). The ends were cut back, 0 bases at V and 2 bases at J, with 9 bases in the middle. The CDR3 spans 15 residues. The CDR3 loop is CASSLVMTGNQPQHF. DNA for the CDR3: TGTGCCAGCAGCTTGGTCATGACGGGCAATCAGCCCCAGCATTTT.

The chain recombines TRBV7-2 with TRBJ2-7; 10 positions match TRBD1. After removal of 5 bases from V and 3 bases from J, the junction contained 13 bases not matched to a gene. The germline CDR1 and CDR2 sequences are SGHTA and FQGNSA. CDR3 length: 17 residues. CDR3 amino acids: CASSQGLVGQGYYEQYF. CDR3 DNA: TGTGCCAGCAGCCAAGGGCTGGTGGGACAGGGGTACTACGAGCAGTACTTC.